This T cell receptor beta chain was obtained from a study of blood T cell repertoires in COVID-19. Recovered Cohort 3 donors showed two negative PCRs, clearance, or symptom resolution. Clones were read by immunoSEQ multiplex PCR, and TCRdb kept only the in-frame ones, dropping some. The sample carries 490,000 or so clones, around nine tenths recorded once. Germline values: CDR1 MNHEY, CDR2 SMNVEV (reference sequence). Trimming pared 6 bases from V and 0 bases from J, leaving 9 bases between. The CDR3 loop spans 14 amino acids. The material sequenced was PBMCs or T cells enriched from blood (not recorded which). This chain links TRBV27 with TRBJ1-5, with no clear D. This receptor was identified in a woman aged 55-70 years who had recovered from COVID-19. The DNA for the CDR3 is TGTGCCAGCAGACTCTCTCCTAGCAATCAGCCCCAGCATTTT. Its translation: CASRLSPSNQPQHF.